A single sample is the source of the 31 T cell receptor beta chains below, sequenced in a study of a mutant IDH1 vaccine in newly diagnosed glioma. Clones were read by immunoSEQ multiplex PCR, and TCRdb kept only the in-frame ones, dropping some. The table shows 60,000 to 65,000 clones, with approximately 81% occurring only once. No cognate antigen is known for these TCRs. Time point specified: week 35, safety follow-up. It was 300 ug of mutant IDH1 20-mer peptide that made up each vaccine dose, given with topical imiquimod. Source: PBMCs, taken from a glioma patient whose treatment included an IDH1 peptide vaccine. All receptors derive from a man in his thirties or forties with glioma.

J is TRBJ1-1 and V is TRBV9, with D uncertain. Germline V gene sequence: CDR1 SGDLS, CDR2 YYNGEE. This CDR3 contains 13 residues. V gave up 7 bases and J gave up 1 base, with 11 bases separating them. CDR3 residues: CASATAGNTEAFF. CDR3 nucleotides: TGTGCCAGCGCGACGGCAGGGAACACTGAAGCTTTCTTT.

The chain joins TRBV27 to TRBJ2-7; 8 nucleotides line up with TRBD1. The germline V gene has CDR1 MNHEY and CDR2 SMNVEV (reference sequence). V lost 6 bases and J lost 2; bases outside the gene matches: 6. The CDR3 loop spans 14 amino acids. CDR3: CASSQDRDTYEQYF. CDR3 DNA sequence: TGTGCCAGCAGCCAGGACAGGGATACCTACGAGCAGTACTTC.

This clone was seen more than once but under ten times. The chain combines TRBV6-5 with TRBJ1-5; 10 bases align to TRBD1. The CDR3 runs 14 residues. Germline-derived CDR1 and CDR2 are MNHEY and SVGAGI. Trimming took 4 bases from V and 6 from J; bases not matched to a gene: 3. CDR3 protein: CASSSGTGVQPQHF. The CDR3 coding sequence is TGTGCCAGCAGTTCCGGGACAGGGGTTCAGCCCCAGCATTTT.

This clone has more than one count but fewer than ten. The chain couples TRBV5-1 to TRBJ1-2, with 7 positions matching TRBD1. CDR3 length: 14 amino acids. V shed 0 bases and J 8 bases; nucleotides not matched to a gene: 7. The germline gives CDR1 SGHRS, CDR2 YFSETQ. The DNA for the CDR3 is TGCGCCAGCAGCTTGGAGGGACAGCCTGTGGGCTACACCTTC. It encodes CASSLEGQPVGYTF.

The rearrangement uses TRBV4-2 and TRBJ1-6, with TRBD1 as a possible D gene (5 bases). CDR3 length: 14 residues. The germline V gene has CDR1 LGHNA and CDR2 YNFKEQ. V was clipped by 3 bases and J by 7 bases, with 10 bases between them. The CDR3 nucleotides read TGTGCCAGCAGCCAGGGACCCCACAATTCACCCCTCCACTTT. Protein product: CASSQGPHNSPLHF.

J is TRBJ1-2 and V is TRBV11-2; D perhaps matches TRBD1 (5 bases). The germline gives CDR1 SGHAT, CDR2 FQNNGV. The CDR3 is made up of 16 amino acids. Trimming cost V 4 bases and J 1 base, with 16 bases left between them. CDR3 bases: TGTGCCAGCAGCTCACAGACACGACAGCGTAACTATGGCTACACCTTC. Translation gives CASSSQTRQRNYGYTF.

This rearrangement joins TRBV19 to TRBJ2-7; D is unresolved. Trimming removed 6 bases from V and 2 bases from J, with 14 bases in between. The CDR3 runs to 14 residues. Germline V gene sequence: CDR1 LNHDA, CDR2 SQIVND (reference sequence). The CDR3 sequence: CASRSYIPPYEQYF. DNA for the CDR3: TGTGCCAGTAGGAGTTACATACCTCCCTACGAGCAGTACTTC. Based on the CDR3 plus reference TRBV19 and TRBJ2-7, the full variable domain is DGGITQSPKYLFRKEGQNVTLSCEQNLNHDAMYWYRQDPGQGLRLIYYSQIVNDFQKGDIAEGYSVSREKKESFPLTVTSAQKNPTAFYLCASRSYIPPYEQYFGPGTRLTVT.

The chain uses TRBV11-2 and TRBJ1-2; D perhaps matches TRBD1 (6 bases). Trimming stripped 8 bases from V and 7 bases from J, with 23 bases between. This CDR3 has 15 residues. CDR1 is SGHAT and CDR2 is FQNNGV in the germline V gene. The CDR3 DNA is TGTGCCAGCCCCCGGAGGAGGGGGAAGCAGGGTGGCTACACCTTC. Translation: CASPRRRGKQGGYTF. The variable domain in full, with the rest retrieved from reference TRBV11-2 and TRBJ1-2, is EAGVAQSPRYKIIEKRQSVAFWCNPISGHATLYWYQQILGQGPKLLIQFQNNGVVDDSQLPKDRFSAERLKGVDSTLKIQPAKLEDSAVYLCASPRRRGKQGGYTFGSGTRLTVV.

The chain carries TRBV2 and TRBJ2-3; 9 positions match TRBD2. Germline V gives CDR1 SNHLY, CDR2 FYNNEI. Trimming at V came to 8 bases and at J to 5 bases, leaving 8 bases not matched to a gene. The CDR3 is made up of 14 amino acids. CDR3 amino acids: CASLLRLAVDTQYF. CDR3 DNA: TGTGCCAGCCTCTTACGACTAGCGGTAGATACGCAGTATTTT.

The table lists this clone with a few counts. The gene calls are TRBV4-2 and TRBJ1-1; D unresolved. Looked up from germline, CDR1 is LGHNA and CDR2 is YNFKEQ. The V end lost 4 bases, the J end lost 5 bases, and 14 bases lay between the germline ends. The CDR3 extends over 14 amino acids. CDR3: CASSLAGRVTEAFF. The CDR3 bases are TGTGCCAGCAGCCTGGCGGGGAGGGTGACTGAAGCTTTCTTT.

V gene TRBV4-1 combines with J gene TRBJ2-3; D gene ambiguous. The V end was cut by 3 bases, the J end by 4 bases, with 14 bases between. CDR1 is MGHRA, CDR2 YSYEKL, per germline. This CDR3 has 15 amino acids. The CDR3 DNA reads TGCGCCAGCAGCCACCAAGTGGGATTGGCAGATACGCAGTATTTT. As protein: CASSHQVGLADTQYF.

In its sample, this clone was seen once. The rearrangement uses TRBV2 and TRBJ2-1, with TRBD2 matching 9 bases. V lost 5 bases and J lost 3; bases outside the gene matches: 5. Germline V CDR1 and CDR2: SNHLY, FYNNEI. This CDR3 is built from 15 residues. CDR3 nucleotides: TGTGCCAGCAGTACCGGGACTAGCAACTACAATGAGCAGTTCTTC. Translating it yields CASSTGTSNYNEQFF.

The chain recombines TRBV7-2 with TRBJ2-7, with 8 bases that match TRBD2. With V trimmed by 2 bases and J by 3 bases, 0 bases remained unmatched. The CDR3 spans 13 residues. Germline V gene sequence: CDR1 SGHTA, CDR2 FQGNSA. The DNA for the CDR3 is TGTGCCAGCAGCTTAACTAGCGGCTACGAGCAGTACTTC. Translating it yields CASSLTSGYEQYF.

The chain uses TRBV10-1 and TRBJ1-1; a possible D gene is TRBD1 (5 bases). Trimming took off 0 bases at V and 3 bases at J, with 14 bases between the two ends. The CDR3 sequence is 16 residues long. Germline lookup yields CDR1 WNHNN and CDR2 SYGVQD (reference sequence). In DNA, the CDR3 is TGCGCCAGCAGTGAGTCTAGGACCCTCAGGGACACTGAAGCTTTCTTT. This encodes CASSESRTLRDTEAFF.

The chain recombines TRBV6-1 with TRBJ1-1; no clear D gene. Trimming removed 2 bases at V and 5 bases at J, with 15 bases between. The CDR3 has 15 amino acids. Per germline, CDR1 MNHNS and CDR2 SASEGT. The CDR3 loop is CASSEREVVRTEAFF. DNA for the CDR3: TGTGCCAGCAGTGAACGTGAGGTAGTGAGAACTGAAGCTTTCTTT.

This chain links TRBV19 with TRBJ2-1; perhaps TRBD2 as D (5 bases). In germline, CDR1 is LNHDA, CDR2 SQIVND (reference sequence). V lost 0 bases, J lost 0 bases, and 9 bases lay in between. This CDR3 has 16 residues. The CDR3 DNA reads TGTGCCAGTAGTATAGATGCGGGTAGCTCCTACAATGAGCAGTTCTTC. This gives the protein CASSIDAGSSYNEQFF.

The chain uses TRBV7-9 and TRBJ1-6; no clear D. Trimming pared 0 bases from V and 10 bases from J, leaving 7 bases between. The germline V gene encodes CDR1 SEHNR and CDR2 FQNEAQ (reference sequence). CDR3 length: 13 amino acids. CDR3 residues: CASSLARLSPLHF. CDR3 sequence (DNA): TGTGCCAGCAGCTTAGCGAGATTATCACCCCTCCACTTT.

The genes are TRBV23-1 and TRBJ1-1; D might be TRBD1 (5 bases). TRBV23-1 falls under the ORF class, with uncertain function. V was cut by 3 bases and J by 3 bases, with 20 bases left in between. The CDR3 runs 17 residues. DNA for the CDR3: TGCGCCAGCAGTCATCCACACAACATCGAGGGGCACACTGAAGCTTTCTTT. Translating it yields CASSHPHNIEGHTEAFF.

The gene calls are TRBV5-1 and TRBJ2-7; 7 bases line up with TRBD1. V trimming: 3 bases; J trimming: 2 bases; junction bases outside the gene matches: 5. CDR3 size: 14 residues. Germline V CDR1 and CDR2: SGHRS, YFSETQ. CDR3 protein: CASSSSTGPYEQYF. In nucleotides, the CDR3 is TGCGCCAGCAGCTCTTCGACAGGGCCCTACGAGCAGTACTTC. Full variable domain (rest looked up from reference TRBV5-1 and TRBJ2-7): KAGVTQTPRYLIKTRGQQVTLSCSPISGHRSVSWYQQTPGQGLQFLFEYFSETQRNKGNFPGRFSGRQFSNSRSEMNVSTLELGDSALYLCASSSSTGPYEQYFGPGTRLTVT.

Only one count was recorded for this clone. The chain recombines TRBV5-1 with TRBJ2-1; 10 bases match TRBD2. The CDR3 totals 15 residues. Germline V lookup: CDR1 SGHRS, CDR2 YFSETQ. The junction had 6 bases not matched to a gene; V was cut back by 5 bases and J by 4 bases. The CDR3 here is CASRGLAATYNEQFF. As DNA, the CDR3 is TGCGCCAGCAGAGGACTAGCGGCGACTTACAATGAGCAGTTCTTC.

V gene TRBV6-1 combines with J gene TRBJ1-6; 9 positions match TRBD1. With V trimmed by 4 bases and J by 8 bases, 12 bases remained unmatched. Germline loops: CDR1 MNHNS, CDR2 SASEGT. The CDR3 has 17 residues. CDR3 sequence reads: CASSGDRAVESDSPLHF. CDR3 nucleotides: TGTGCCAGCAGTGGGGACAGGGCTGTTGAGTCGGATTCACCCCTCCACTTT.

The rearrangement links TRBV5-4 to TRBJ1-2; TRBD1 agrees at 7 bases. Germline CDR1 reads SGHNT; CDR2 reads YYREEE (reference sequence). The junction had 12 bases not matched to a gene; V was cut back by 3 bases and J by 7 bases. The CDR3 sequence is 15 residues long. The CDR3 DNA follows: TGTGCCAGCAGCTCCCAGGGAGGGGGCCTGCTTGGCTACACCTTC. Translated: CASSSQGGGLLGYTF.

The chain has TRBV6-5 and TRBJ2-2; 7 nucleotides agree with TRBD2. This CDR3 contains 15 residues. Germline CDR1 and CDR2: MNHEY and SVGAGI. With 2 bases clipped from V and 1 base from J, the junction kept 1 base outside the gene matches. The CDR3 nucleotides are TGTGCCAGCAGTTACCGGGGGGTGAACACCGGGGAGCTGTTTTTT. It is translated as CASSYRGVNTGELFF.

V is TRBV5-1 and J is TRBJ1-3; no reliable D call. Germline CDR1 is SGHRS and CDR2 is YFSETQ. V shed 1 base and J shed 0 bases, with 2 bases lying between them. CDR3 length: 13 amino acids. CDR3 DNA: TGCGCCAGCAGCTTGAGCTCTGGAAACACCATATATTTT. It translates to CASSLSSGNTIYF.

The V call is TRBV5-6, the J call TRBJ1-6; D is possibly TRBD1 (5 bases). V shed 6 bases and J shed 10 bases, with 23 bases lying between them. The CDR3 runs 16 residues. Germline loops: CDR1 SGHDT, CDR2 YYEEEE. The CDR3 nucleotides are TGTGCCAGCACTTTGGACGCCGGGACCTTCCGATCACCCCTCCACTTT. It translates to CASTLDAGTFRSPLHF.

The chain has TRBV27 and TRBJ2-1; D is ambiguous. The CDR3 loop spans 17 amino acids. V was shortened by 3 bases and J by 4 bases, with 19 bases between the two germline ends. The germline gives CDR1 MNHEY, CDR2 SMNVEV (reference sequence). The CDR3 region has the DNA TGTGCCAGCAGTTTCGACCAACTACACCATCCGTACAATGAGCAGTTCTTC. This sequence encodes CASSFDQLHHPYNEQFF.

This rearrangement joins TRBV27 to TRBJ1-4; possible D gene TRBD1, 5 bases. V gave up 1 base and J gave up 6 bases, with 12 bases separating them. This CDR3 contains 15 residues. Germline V gives CDR1 MNHEY, CDR2 SMNVEV (reference sequence). CDR3 region: CASSLYPGSDEKLFF. The CDR3 coding sequence is TGTGCCAGCAGTTTATATCCAGGGTCGGATGAAAAACTGTTTTTT. Together with reference TRBV27 and TRBJ1-4, the CDR3 gives the full variable domain: EAQVTQNPRYLITVTGKKLTVTCSQNMNHEYMSWYRQDPGLGLRQIYYSMNVEVTDKGDVPEGYKVSRKEKRNFPLILESPSPNQTSLYFCASSLYPGSDEKLFFGSGTQLSVL.

The V and J genes are TRBV27 and TRBJ2-1, with unresolved D. The CDR3 is 15 residues long. Per germline, CDR1 MNHEY and CDR2 SMNVEV (reference sequence). V lost 0 bases, J lost 7 bases, and 13 bases lay in between. Here the CDR3 DNA reads TGTGCCAGCAGTTTATCCCGTGTAGGGTCGAATGAGCAGTTCTTC. This codes for CASSLSRVGSNEQFF.

This clone was seen just once. The chain joins TRBV5-1 to TRBJ1-1, with D perhaps matching TRBD1 (6 bases). Germline CDR1 is SGHRS and CDR2 is YFSETQ. The CDR3 extends over 15 amino acids. Trimming took 0 bases from V and 0 from J, leaving 9 bases between them. In DNA, the CDR3 is TGCGCCAGCAGCTTGGATTGGGACATGAACACTGAAGCTTTCTTT. It codes for CASSLDWDMNTEAFF.

Worth noting for this clone: Other DNA sequences in the sample encode the same CDR3. The J gene is TRBJ2-3, the V gene TRBV7-9, with D maybe TRBD1 (5 bases). The CDR3 has 15 amino acids. Looked up from germline, CDR1 is SEHNR and CDR2 is FQNEAQ (reference sequence). Trimming removed 1 base at V and 1 base at J, with 9 bases between. CDR3 bases: TGTGCCAGCAGCTTAGGGCAGGGCGGCACAGATACGCAGTATTTT. Translating gives CASSLGQGGTDTQYF.

The V and J genes are TRBV19 and TRBJ2-7; 7 positions agree with TRBD1. The CDR3 sequence is 14 residues long. Germline V lookup: CDR1 LNHDA, CDR2 SQIVND (reference sequence). The J segment lost 2 bases and the V segment lost 3 bases, leaving 4 bases of the junction unmatched. The CDR3 DNA sequence: TGTGCCAGTAGTATTCAACAGGGGACCTACGAGCAGTACTTC. Its protein is CASSIQQGTYEQYF.